The present T cell receptor beta chain was sequenced within a study of cytomegalovirus exposure and HLA in healthy donors. Study-wide results and limits: Across all donors, roughly uniform sequencing depth was an assumption of the presence/absence analyses.

Comment on this clone: Its antigen is as yet unknown.

Primers for the PCR totalled 60 Vbeta and 13 Jbeta. Method: immunoSEQ multiplex PCR; TCRdb's copy keeps in-frame clones and lacks some. The sample includes about 160,000 clones, around four fifths of them seen just once. The CDR3 covers 15 residues. The J gene is TRBJ2-5, the V gene TRBV21-1; the table assigns TRBD1, which was not confirmed against the DNA. The J call is doubtful: the DNA matches TRBJ2-7 better. TRBV21-1 is a known pseudogene. Sequencing used PBMCs. This TCR was sampled from a man younger than 35 in good health and CMV-seronegative. CDR3 loop: CASSKWARAPGEQYF. DNA for the CDR3: TGTGCCAGCAGCAAATGGGCCCGAGCTCCTGGCGAGCAGTACTTC.